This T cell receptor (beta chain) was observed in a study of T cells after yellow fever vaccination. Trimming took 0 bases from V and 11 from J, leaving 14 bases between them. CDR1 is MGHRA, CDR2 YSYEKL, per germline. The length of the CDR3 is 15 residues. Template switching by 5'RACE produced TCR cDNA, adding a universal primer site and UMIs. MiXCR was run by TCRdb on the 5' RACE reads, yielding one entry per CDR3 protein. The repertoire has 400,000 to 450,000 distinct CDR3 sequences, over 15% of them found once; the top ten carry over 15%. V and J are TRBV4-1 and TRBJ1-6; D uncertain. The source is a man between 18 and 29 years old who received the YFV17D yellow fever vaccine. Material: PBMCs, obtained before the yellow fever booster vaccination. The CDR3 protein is CASSQDPWQSTPLHF. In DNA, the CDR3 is TGCGCCAGCAGCCAAGATCCGTGGCAGTCAACACCCCTCCACTTT.